Sequencing of this TCR beta chain was carried out in a study of response to subunit inactivated influenza vaccine. General observations from the study: Each seasonal influenza vaccination recruits few new T cells, the authors suggested.

Remarks on this clonotype: Its antigen is not known.

Germline V gene data show CDR1 as SGHRS and CDR2 as YFSETQ. There are 13 residues in the CDR3. V was clipped by 5 bases and J by 2 bases, with 10 bases between them. Each CDR3 protein gets one entry after TCRdb re-called the RT-PCR reads with MiXCR. This repertoire shows more than 250,000 distinct CDR3 sequences, 21% found once; its top ten account for roughly 10%. The sample here was PBMCs from blood, taken less than 22 months after vaccination. This chain links TRBV5-1 with TRBJ1-1; no reliable D call. The TCR originated in a man aged 50-75 years who received an inactivated influenza vaccine. DNA for the CDR3: TGCGCCAGCAGTAAAGACGGAAACACTGAAGCTTTCTTT. Protein: CASSKDGNTEAFF.